This entry lists 21 T cell receptor beta chains sequenced from one sample in a study of shared clonotypes between healthy human individuals. Clones were sequenced by immunoSEQ multiplex PCR, and TCRdb holds only the in-frame ones, with some missing. The sample consists of nearly 600,000 clones, over 95% of them appearing once. Naive CD8 cells lacked CD45RO, underwent positive selection for CCR7 and left out terminally differentiated effector memory CD45RA+ cells. Sequencing was performed on naive CD8+ T cells sorted from blood. The receptors originated from a woman younger than 45 in good health.

V and J are TRBV9 and TRBJ2-7; 7 bases are a match to TRBD2. The CDR3 has 15 amino acids. Looked up from germline, CDR1 is SGDLS and CDR2 is YYNGEE. Unmatched junction bases numbered 7, after V lost 0 bases and J lost 4 bases. CDR3 protein: CASSVAGEGSYEQYF. The DNA of the CDR3 is TGTGCCAGCAGCGTAGCTGGGGAGGGGTCGTACGAGCAGTACTTC.

This chain links TRBV11-2 with TRBJ2-2; the D gene is possibly TRBD2 (6 bases). V lost 3 bases and J 0 bases, leaving 8 bases between the germline ends. Germline CDR1 and CDR2: SGHAT and FQNNGV. The CDR3 extends over 15 amino acids. The chain's CDR3 is CASSLSGSNTGELFF. In nucleotides, the CDR3 is TGTGCCAGCAGCTTGAGCGGGTCGAACACCGGGGAGCTGTTTTTT.

The V and J genes are TRBV14 and TRBJ2-1; 7 bases align to TRBD1. The germline gives CDR1 SGHDN, CDR2 FVKESK. This CDR3 has 14 amino acids. V lost 6 bases, J lost 6 bases, and 8 bases stayed unmatched. CDR3 residues: CASSDRVPGNEQFF. The CDR3 coding sequence is TGTGCCAGCAGTGACAGGGTTCCGGGCAATGAGCAGTTCTTC.

This chain connects TRBV5-6 to TRBJ2-7; D is perhaps TRBD1 or TRBD2 (5 bases each). The CDR3 extends over 16 amino acids. Germline V gene lookup returns CDR1 SGHDT and CDR2 YYEEEE. Trimming shortened V by 4 bases and J by 6 bases, and 23 bases separated the two germline ends. CDR3 nucleotide sequence: TGTGCCAGCAGCAGGGCGCCGGGACGTCAAAAGGGCGAGCAGTACTTC. It specifies CASSRAPGRQKGEQYF.

This sequence joins TRBV9 and TRBJ1-1; TRBD1 aligns across 7 bases. There are 15 residues in the CDR3. CDR1 and CDR2 (germline): SGDLS, YYNGEE. V was clipped by 4 bases and J by 2 bases; unmatched bases: 8. The CDR3 region is CASSPRDRVNTEAFF. Here the CDR3 DNA reads TGTGCCAGCAGCCCAAGGGACAGAGTAAACACTGAAGCTTTCTTT.

V usage is TRBV11-2 and J usage is TRBJ2-5; D may be TRBD1 (6 bases). With 5 bases removed from V and 6 bases from J, the gap between germline ends came to 10 bases. CDR1 and CDR2 from the germline V gene are SGHAT and FQNNGV. The CDR3 sequence is 12 residues long. The CDR3 is CASSQDRQTQYF. The CDR3 DNA reads TGTGCCAGCAGCCAAGACAGGCAGACCCAGTACTTC.

This chain uses TRBV5-4 with TRBJ2-7; possibly TRBD1 or TRBD2 for D (6 bases each). The germline gives CDR1 SGHNT, CDR2 YYREEE (reference sequence). Trimming cost V 4 bases and J 5 bases, with 16 bases left between them. The CDR3 covers 14 residues. CDR3 protein: CASSEQGGFHEQYF. CDR3 coding DNA: TGTGCCAGCAGCGAGCAAGGGGGGTTCCACGAGCAGTACTTC.

V gene TRBV13 combines with J gene TRBJ1-1; D may be TRBD1 (5 bases). Germline values: CDR1 PRHDT, CDR2 FYEKMQ (reference sequence). Trimming shortened V by 5 bases and J by 0 bases, and 13 bases separated the two germline ends. The CDR3 is made up of 15 amino acids. CDR3 nucleotides: TGTGCCAGCAGCGCTAGGGGAAAGCTGAACACTGAAGCTTTCTTT. Amino acids: CASSARGKLNTEAFF.

The J gene is TRBJ1-5, the V gene TRBV19, with D hard to call. The V end lost 2 bases, the J end lost 3 bases, and 11 bases lay between the germline ends. The CDR3 is 15 residues long. CDR1 LNHDA and CDR2 SQIVND come from the germline V gene (reference sequence). The CDR3 DNA reads TGTGCCAGTAGTATATGGACCCGAGCCAATCAGCCCCAGCATTTT. Residues: CASSIWTRANQPQHF.

The rearrangement joins TRBV19 to TRBJ2-7; D tentatively reads TRBD1 or TRBD2 (5 bases each). Trimming shortened V by 1 base and J by 1 base, and 11 bases separated the two germline ends. This CDR3 has 15 amino acids. Germline lookup yields CDR1 LNHDA and CDR2 SQIVND (reference sequence). DNA for the CDR3: TGTGCCAGTAGTATAGGGCCGGGGCCGTCCTACGAGCAGTACTTC. Encoded protein: CASSIGPGPSYEQYF.

Here the CDR3 DNA reads TGTGCCAGCAGCTTAATGCTCCGACCCGACGAGACCCAGTACTTC. Its translation is CASSLMLRPDETQYF. The chain combines TRBV13 with TRBJ2-5; the D is unclear. Germline CDR1 and CDR2: PRHDT and FYEKMQ (reference sequence). V lost 2 bases and J lost 5, with 15 bases in between. This CDR3 contains 15 residues.

The sample holds one count of this clone. The chain uses TRBV7-8 and TRBJ1-1; D is undetermined. This CDR3 is 15 amino acids long. V lost 7 bases and J lost 0, with 15 bases in between. CDR1 and CDR2 (germline): SGHVS, FQNEAQ. DNA for the CDR3: TGTGCCAGCACCACAGTCGGGGATATGAACACTGAAGCTTTCTTT. Translated: CASTTVGDMNTEAFF.

This chain links TRBV4-1 with TRBJ1-1; 10 nucleotides match TRBD1. Losses at the gene ends were 4 bases for V and 7 bases for J; bases not matched to a gene: 6. CDR1 and CDR2 from the germline V gene are MGHRA and YSYEKL. CDR3 length equals 14 residues. This CDR3 is CASSPDRGRDEAFF. CDR3 sequence (DNA): TGCGCCAGCAGCCCGGACAGGGGGAGGGATGAAGCTTTCTTT.

This sequence joins TRBV7-9 and TRBJ2-3; D might be TRBD1 (6 bases). The germline V gene encodes CDR1 SEHNR and CDR2 FQNEAQ (reference sequence). V lost 5 bases and J 7 bases, leaving 16 bases between the germline ends. The CDR3 covers 14 residues. The CDR3 here is CASSAPDRANTQYF. The CDR3 DNA reads as TGTGCCAGCAGCGCTCCGGACAGAGCGAATACGCAGTATTTT.

CDR3 loop: CASSFLATNEKLFF. The CDR3 nucleotides are TGTGCCAGCAGCTTCCTCGCAACTAATGAAAAACTGTTTTTT. This chain joins TRBV5-6 and TRBJ1-4, with D hard to call. The V and J ends lost 2 bases and 0 bases respectively, with 5 bases between them. The CDR3 consists of 14 residues. CDR1 and CDR2 from the germline V gene are SGHDT and YYEEEE.

The J gene is TRBJ2-7, the V gene TRBV13, with TRBD1 identical over 7 bases. The CDR3 runs to 15 residues. From germline, CDR1 is PRHDT and CDR2 FYEKMQ (reference sequence). Trimming took 4 bases from V and 0 from J; bases not matched to a gene: 6. CDR3 protein: CASSWRRQGSYEQYF. DNA of the CDR3: TGTGCCAGCAGCTGGAGAAGACAGGGCTCCTACGAGCAGTACTTC.

This chain joins TRBV19 and TRBJ2-5; TRBD1 might be the D (6 bases). CDR1 is LNHDA and CDR2 is SQIVND in the germline V gene (reference sequence). Trimming pared 5 bases from V and 3 bases from J, leaving 10 bases between. The CDR3 has 13 residues. As DNA, the CDR3 is TGTGCCAGTAGTCTGGACAGTGAAGAGACCCAGTACTTC. It encodes CASSLDSEETQYF.

The chain employs TRBV2 and TRBJ1-1; 7 bases align to TRBD1. The length of the CDR3 is 17 residues. Germline CDR1 SNHLY, CDR2 FYNNEI. V gave up 0 bases and J gave up 5 bases; unmatched junction bases: 12. In DNA, the CDR3 is TGTGCCAGCAGTGAAGCAGGGGCTGGAAGGGGGCGTACTGAAGCTTTCTTT. Translation: CASSEAGAGRGRTEAFF. Based on the CDR3 plus reference TRBV2 and TRBJ1-1, the full variable domain is EPEVTQTPSHQVTQMGQEVILRCVPISNHLYFYWYRQILGQKVEFLVSFYNNEISEKSEIFDDQFSVERPDGSNFTLKIRSTKLEDSAMYFCASSEAGAGRGRTEAFFGQGTRLTVV.

V gene TRBV6-6 combines with J gene TRBJ2-2; D is ambiguous. The CDR3 runs to 12 residues. Trimming pared 5 bases from V and 3 bases from J, leaving 4 bases between. Germline CDR1 is MNHNY and CDR2 is SVGAGI (reference sequence). The CDR3 coding sequence is TGTGCCAGCAGTGCATACACCGGGGAGCTGTTTTTT. Translating gives CASSAYTGELFF.

The CDR3 loop is CASSLGQGPYEQYF. As DNA, the CDR3 is TGTGCCAGCAGCTTGGGACAGGGTCCCTACGAGCAGTACTTC. The chain joins TRBV5-6 to TRBJ2-7, with 7 bases lining up with TRBD1. The germline V gene encodes CDR1 SGHDT and CDR2 YYEEEE. CDR3 length: 14 amino acids. The V gene end was trimmed by 0 bases and the J gene end by 2 bases; junction bases not matched to a gene: 2.

The chain carries TRBV13 and TRBJ2-7, with 11 bases identical to TRBD2. CDR3 length: 15 residues. Germline V gene lookup returns CDR1 PRHDT and CDR2 FYEKMQ (reference sequence). Germline trimming cut 3 bases from V and 0 bases from J; bases unmatched to any gene: 1. CDR3 sequence reads: CASSFTSGSSYEQYF. CDR3 coding DNA: TGTGCCAGCAGCTTTACTAGCGGGAGCTCCTACGAGCAGTACTTC.